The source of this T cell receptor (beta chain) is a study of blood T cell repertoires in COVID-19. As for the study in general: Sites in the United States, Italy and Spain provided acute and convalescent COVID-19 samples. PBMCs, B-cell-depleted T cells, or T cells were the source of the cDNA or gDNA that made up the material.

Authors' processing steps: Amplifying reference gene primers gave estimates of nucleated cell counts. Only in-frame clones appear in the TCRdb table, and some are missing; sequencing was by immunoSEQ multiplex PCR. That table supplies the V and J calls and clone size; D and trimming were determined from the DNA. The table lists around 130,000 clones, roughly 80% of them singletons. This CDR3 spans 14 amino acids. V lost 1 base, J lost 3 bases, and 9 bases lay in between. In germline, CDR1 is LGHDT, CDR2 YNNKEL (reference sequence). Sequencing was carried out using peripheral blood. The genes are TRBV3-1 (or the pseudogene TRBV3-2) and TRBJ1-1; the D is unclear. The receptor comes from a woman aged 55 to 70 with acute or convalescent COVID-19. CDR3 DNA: TGTGCCAGCAGCCAAGGCGAGTACGACACTGAAGCTTTCTTT. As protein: CASSQGEYDTEAFF.